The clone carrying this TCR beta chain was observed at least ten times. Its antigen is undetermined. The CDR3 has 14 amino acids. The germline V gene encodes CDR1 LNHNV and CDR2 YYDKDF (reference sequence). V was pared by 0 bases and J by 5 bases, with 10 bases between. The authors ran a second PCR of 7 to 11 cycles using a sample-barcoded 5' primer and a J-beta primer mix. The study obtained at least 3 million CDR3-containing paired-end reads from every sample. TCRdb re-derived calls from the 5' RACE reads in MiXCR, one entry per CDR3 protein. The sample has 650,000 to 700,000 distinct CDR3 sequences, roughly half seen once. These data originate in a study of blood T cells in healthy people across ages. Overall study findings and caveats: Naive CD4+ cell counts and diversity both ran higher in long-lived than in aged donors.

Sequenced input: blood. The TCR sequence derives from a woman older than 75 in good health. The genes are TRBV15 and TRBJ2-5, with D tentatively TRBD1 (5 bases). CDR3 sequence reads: CATSRDRRGETQYF. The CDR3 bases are TGTGCCACCAGCAGAGATAGAAGGGGTGAGACCCAGTACTTC.